This is a list of T cell receptor beta chains from one sample in a study of T-cell memory formation after mild COVID-19. Each CDR3 protein is one row after TCRdb ran MiXCR on the 5' RACE reads. The sample lists more than 55,000 distinct CDR3 sequences, approximately 9.5% occurring once. Material: PBMCs or a T cell subset sorted from them (not recorded which). These receptors were obtained from a man younger than 35 who had mild COVID-19 (a few samples of this study predate the infection). Cell type and time point are not known. Each CDR3 is given with its conserved first and last residue. Fields, in order: D gene, J gene, V gene, clone size, CDR3 protein, CDR3 DNA. D genes are given only for firm matches. Clone size is not always given. Where it is, it says once, few, many or a class for expanded clones.

TRBD1 | TRBJ1-2 | TRBV7-6 | . | CASSAGTGADYTF | TGTGCCAGCAGCGCCGGGACAGGGGCGGACTACACCTTC
. | TRBJ1-6 | TRBV5-1 | . | CASSLDGQSGNSPLHF | TGCGCCAGCAGCTTGGATGGTCAGTCTGGTAATTCACCCCTCCACTTT
. | TRBJ2-1 | TRBV12-3/TRBV12-4 | many | CASSPRDFSYNEQFF | TGTGCCAGCAGTCCCAGGGACTTCTCCTACAATGAGCAGTTCTTC
TRBD1 | TRBJ1-2 | TRBV4-2 | few | CASSLDRDYGYTF | TGTGCCAGCAGCCTGGACAGGGACTATGGCTACACCTTC
. | TRBJ2-5 | TRBV4-1 | few | CASSPTGKTQYF | TGCGCCAGCAGCCCGACCGGAAAGACCCAGTACTTC
. | TRBJ1-3 | TRBV7-7 | many | CASSSSSGNTIYF | TGTGCTAGCAGCTCCTCCTCTGGAAACACCATATATTTT
TRBD1 | TRBJ1-2 | TRBV12-3/TRBV12-4 | . | CASTLQSRQGYGYTF | TGTGCCAGCACTTTGCAAAGTCGACAGGGCTATGGCTACACCTTC
. | TRBJ1-5 | TRBV12-3/TRBV12-4 | few | CASSERQKQPQHF | TGTGCCAGCAGCGAACGACAGAAGCAGCCCCAGCATTTT
. | TRBJ1-1 | TRBV11-2 | few | CASSLHGQNGNTEAFF | TGTGCCAGCAGCTTACACGGACAGAATGGGAACACTGAAGCTTTCTTT
. | TRBJ1-2 | TRBV20-1 | few | CSADPHRAGGYTF | TGCAGTGCTGACCCCCACAGGGCGGGTGGCTACACCTTC
. | TRBJ2-7 | TRBV18 | . | CASSTQPTGASYEQYF | TGTGCCAGCTCAACTCAACCAACCGGGGCCTCCTACGAGCAGTACTTC
. | TRBJ2-5 | TRBV15 | few | CATSTRLEILQETQYF | TGTGCCACCAGCACCAGACTAGAAATTTTACAAGAGACCCAGTACTTC
. | TRBJ2-5 | TRBV28 | . | CASSLWQPGKETQYF | TGTGCCAGCAGTTTATGGCAGCCAGGCAAAGAGACCCAGTACTTC
TRBD1 | TRBJ2-1 | TRBV9 | few | CASSPGQGNNEQFF | TGTGCCAGCAGTCCCGGACAGGGGAACAATGAGCAGTTCTTC
. | TRBJ2-6 | TRBV19 | few | CASTYGLSGANVLTF | TGTGCCAGTACCTACGGCCTCTCTGGGGCCAACGTCCTGACTTTC
. | TRBJ2-7 | TRBV5-1 | few | CASSLDNKYEQYF | TGCGCCAGCAGCTTGGATAACAAATACGAGCAGTACTTC
. | TRBJ2-3 | TRBV7-2 | . | CASSRERQTQYF | TGTGCCAGCAGCCGAGAGAGGCAAACGCAGTATTTT
. | TRBJ2-3 | TRBV12-3/TRBV12-4 | . | CASSSGVPGTDTQYF | TGTGCCAGCAGTTCAGGGGTCCCTGGCACAGATACGCAGTATTTT
TRBD1 | TRBJ1-4 | TRBV7-6 | . | CASSRQGAAEKLFF | TGTGCCAGCAGCCGACAGGGGGCGGCTGAAAAACTGTTTTTT
. | TRBJ1-1 | TRBV7-2 | . | CASNLQGARTEAFF | TGTGCCAGCAATCTGCAAGGGGCACGGACTGAAGCTTTCTTT